These T cell receptor beta chains were read from a single sample in a study of T cells after posttransplantation cyclophosphamide. This table comes from immunoSEQ multiplex PCR, and its TCRdb copy is limited to in-frame clones, with some not included. The specimen has over 10,000 clones, none found just once. Source: PBMCs, taken after allogeneic stem cell transplant with posttransplant cyclophosphamide. The receptors derive from a female patient in her forties who received an allogeneic stem cell transplant from a related donor, was CMV-positive, and had acute GVHD only. Some T cells may originate from the graft donor. CDR3s include the opening cysteine and the closing phenylalanine or tryptophan. The D gene is left open where the match is weak. Not every row has a clone size; where given, it reads once, few, many or a size class.

j_call: TRBJ2-1
d_call: TRBD1
v_call: TRBV28
clone_size: .
cdr3_nt: TGTGCCAGCAGGGGGAACATGGGGACAGCATACAATGAGCAGTTCTTC
cdr3_aa: CASRGNMGTAYNEQFF

j_call: TRBJ2-7
d_call: TRBD1
v_call: TRBV27
clone_size: many
cdr3_nt: TGTGCCAGCAGTAGACAGGGGCAGGAGCAGTACTTC
cdr3_aa: CASSRQGQEQYF

j_call: TRBJ1-1
d_call: TRBD1
v_call: TRBV9
clone_size: many
cdr3_nt: TGTGCCAGCAGCGTAGGGACAGGGGGATTGAACACTGAAGCTTTCTTT
cdr3_aa: CASSVGTGGLNTEAFF

j_call: TRBJ2-4
d_call: TRBD2
v_call: TRBV7-9
clone_size: many
cdr3_nt: TGTGCCAGCAGCTCCCCGGGACTAGCGGGGGGGCCGCATAAAAACATTCAGTACTTC
cdr3_aa: CASSSPGLAGGPHKNIQYF

j_call: TRBJ2-5
d_call: .
v_call: TRBV21-1
clone_size: many
cdr3_nt: TGTGCCAGCAGCCATACAGGGGTGGGAGAGACCCAGTACTTC
cdr3_aa: CASSHTGVGETQYF

j_call: TRBJ1-1
d_call: .
v_call: TRBV29-1
clone_size: many
cdr3_nt: TGCAGCGTTGTGGGGGGGGAGGGCTCTTTCACTGAAGCTTTCTTT
cdr3_aa: CSVVGGEGSFTEAFF

j_call: TRBJ2-1
d_call: TRBD2
v_call: TRBV7-3
clone_size: many
cdr3_nt: TGTGCCAGCAGCTTAACGACGGGGGGCTACAATGAGCAGTTCTTC
cdr3_aa: CASSLTTGGYNEQFF

j_call: TRBJ2-2
d_call: TRBD1
v_call: TRBV19
clone_size: many
cdr3_nt: TGTGCCAGTATAAGGACAGGGGACACCGGGGAGCTGTTTTTT
cdr3_aa: CASIRTGDTGELFF

j_call: TRBJ2-4
d_call: TRBD1
v_call: TRBV15
clone_size: few
cdr3_nt: TGTGCCACCAGCAGAGGCCCCGGGACAGCAAATAACATTCAGTACTTC
cdr3_aa: CATSRGPGTANNIQYF

j_call: TRBJ2-2
d_call: TRBD2
v_call: TRBV19
clone_size: many
cdr3_nt: TGTGCCAGTAGGCAAATAGCGGGAGTAGGCGGGGAGCTGTTTTTT
cdr3_aa: CASRQIAGVGGELFF

j_call: TRBJ2-3
d_call: .
v_call: TRBV5-4
clone_size: many
cdr3_nt: TGTGCCAGCAGCGTGCTGGCGGGGCGGTCAGATACGCAGTATTTT
cdr3_aa: CASSVLAGRSDTQYF

j_call: TRBJ1-5
d_call: TRBD1
v_call: TRBV6-5
clone_size: many
cdr3_nt: TGTGCCAGCAGTTCGACAGGGAATCAGCCCCAGCATTTT
cdr3_aa: CASSSTGNQPQHF

j_call: TRBJ1-2
d_call: .
v_call: TRBV4-3
clone_size: many
cdr3_nt: TGCGCCAGCAGCCAAGAACAGTCCTTGTATGGCTACACCTTC
cdr3_aa: CASSQEQSLYGYTF

j_call: TRBJ1-2
d_call: .
v_call: TRBV27
clone_size: many
cdr3_nt: TGTGCCAGCGGAGGTAGATACAGGGATGATGGCTACACCTTC
cdr3_aa: CASGGRYRDDGYTF

j_call: TRBJ1-4
d_call: .
v_call: TRBV7-8
clone_size: many
cdr3_nt: TGTGCCAGCAGCCCCTCACTTCGGACGGGGAATGAAAAACTGTTTTTT
cdr3_aa: CASSPSLRTGNEKLFF

j_call: TRBJ2-1
d_call: .
v_call: TRBV4-2
clone_size: many
cdr3_nt: TGTGCCAGCAGCCAAGAACCGGGACTCAAATCCTACAATGAGCAGTTCTTC
cdr3_aa: CASSQEPGLKSYNEQFF

j_call: TRBJ2-3
d_call: .
v_call: TRBV29-1
clone_size: .
cdr3_nt: TGCAGCGTTGAAGTTAGCGGATTCACAGATACGCAGTATTTT
cdr3_aa: CSVEVSGFTDTQYF

j_call: TRBJ2-1
d_call: TRBD2
v_call: TRBV7-9
clone_size: few
cdr3_nt: TGTGCCAGCAGCTTAGCGGGCGGGAGGGGCGATGAGCAGTTCTTC
cdr3_aa: CASSLAGGRGDEQFF

j_call: TRBJ2-2
d_call: .
v_call: TRBV11-2
clone_size: many
cdr3_nt: TGTGCCAGCAGCTTAGGTCACCTAATCGGGGAGCTGTTTTTT
cdr3_aa: CASSLGHLIGELFF

j_call: TRBJ1-4
d_call: .
v_call: TRBV5-6
clone_size: many
cdr3_nt: TGTGCCAGCAGCTTGGAATTAAATGAAAAACTGTTTTTT
cdr3_aa: CASSLELNEKLFF

j_call: TRBJ2-2
d_call: TRBD1
v_call: TRBV18
clone_size: few
cdr3_nt: TGTGCCAGCTCACTGCGGGCGACAGGGGGCCTGAACACCGGGGAGCTGTTTTTT
cdr3_aa: CASSLRATGGLNTGELFF

j_call: TRBJ2-1
d_call: TRBD2
v_call: TRBV29-1
clone_size: many
cdr3_nt: TGCAGCGTTCGGGGCGGGAGGGGAAGCTCCTACAATGAGCAGTTCTTC
cdr3_aa: CSVRGGRGSSYNEQFF

j_call: TRBJ2-5
d_call: TRBD1
v_call: TRBV5-4
clone_size: many
cdr3_nt: TGTGCCAGCAGCTTGGAGGGGGCAAGGGAAGAGACCCAGTACTTC
cdr3_aa: CASSLEGAREETQYF

j_call: TRBJ2-3
d_call: TRBD2
v_call: TRBV9
clone_size: .
cdr3_nt: TGTGCCAGCAGCCTTACCCCTAGCGGGGGGGTTACAGATACGCAGTATTTT
cdr3_aa: CASSLTPSGGVTDTQYF

j_call: TRBJ1-3
d_call: .
v_call: TRBV9
clone_size: many
cdr3_nt: TGTGCCAGCAGTCCCCTTCAAACTTCTGGAAACACCATATATTTT
cdr3_aa: CASSPLQTSGNTIYF

j_call: TRBJ2-3
d_call: TRBD2
v_call: TRBV30
clone_size: few
cdr3_nt: TGTGCCTGGAGTGGCGGGAGGATGTCTGATACGCAGTATTTT
cdr3_aa: CAWSGGRMSDTQYF

j_call: TRBJ2-3
d_call: .
v_call: TRBV5-1
clone_size: many
cdr3_nt: TGCGCCAGCAGCGGCGGTCCAGTCACAGATACGCAGTATTTT
cdr3_aa: CASSGGPVTDTQYF

j_call: TRBJ1-1
d_call: .
v_call: TRBV6-1
clone_size: many
cdr3_nt: TGTGCCAGCAGTTTGACAGGCGATTATGGCACTGAAGCTTTCTTT
cdr3_aa: CASSLTGDYGTEAFF

j_call: TRBJ2-3
d_call: TRBD2
v_call: TRBV30
clone_size: .
cdr3_nt: TGTGCCTGGAGTGTGGCGGGAGGGACAGATACGCAGTATTTT
cdr3_aa: CAWSVAGGTDTQYF

j_call: TRBJ2-7
d_call: .
v_call: TRBV29-1
clone_size: few
cdr3_nt: TGCAGCGTTACTCGGGACAACTACGAGCAGTACTTC
cdr3_aa: CSVTRDNYEQYF

j_call: TRBJ1-1
d_call: .
v_call: TRBV2
clone_size: many
cdr3_nt: .
cdr3_aa: CASILVSMNTEAFF

j_call: TRBJ2-4
d_call: .
v_call: TRBV2
clone_size: few
cdr3_nt: TGTGCCAGCAGCCGCAGGGGCGGTGCCAAAAACATTCAGTACTTC
cdr3_aa: CASSRRGGAKNIQYF

j_call: TRBJ1-4
d_call: .
v_call: TRBV27
clone_size: few
cdr3_nt: TGTGCCAGCAGTACCGCGGGGATCGGGAGTGAAAAACTGTTTTTT
cdr3_aa: CASSTAGIGSEKLFF

j_call: TRBJ2-3
d_call: TRBD2
v_call: TRBV6-1
clone_size: many
cdr3_nt: TGTGCCAGCAGTGCGCGGGGGGGCTTGGGAGATACGCAGTATTTT
cdr3_aa: CASSARGGLGDTQYF

j_call: TRBJ2-5
d_call: TRBD1
v_call: TRBV29-1
clone_size: .
cdr3_nt: TGCAGCGTTACGAGGACAGGGTACCAAGAGACCCAGTACTTC
cdr3_aa: CSVTRTGYQETQYF

j_call: TRBJ2-2
d_call: TRBD1
v_call: TRBV6-4
clone_size: many
cdr3_nt: TGTGCCAGCAGTGAGGGGACAGCCAACACCGGGGAGCTGTTTTTT
cdr3_aa: CASSEGTANTGELFF

j_call: TRBJ2-3
d_call: TRBD2
v_call: TRBV13
clone_size: .
cdr3_nt: TGTGCCAGCAGCGCCGGACTAGCGGGAGCTCGCACGCAGTATTTT
cdr3_aa: CASSAGLAGARTQYF

j_call: TRBJ2-1
d_call: .
v_call: TRBV10-3
clone_size: many
cdr3_nt: TGTGCCATCAGTGATGAGGCCCTCACCTACAATGAGCAGTTCTTC
cdr3_aa: CAISDEALTYNEQFF

j_call: TRBJ2-5
d_call: .
v_call: TRBV10-3
clone_size: many
cdr3_nt: TGTGCCATCAGTGAGCCCAGTTTTATGACTACACAAGAGACCCAGTACTTC
cdr3_aa: CAISEPSFMTTQETQYF

j_call: TRBJ2-4
d_call: .
v_call: TRBV15
clone_size: few
cdr3_nt: TGTGCCACCAGCAGAGGGCCCGTTGTGGCCAAAAACATTCAGTACTTC
cdr3_aa: CATSRGPVVAKNIQYF

j_call: TRBJ1-3
d_call: .
v_call: TRBV30
clone_size: few
cdr3_nt: TGTGCCTGGAGTAACGCTCCGGTCTCTGGAAACACCATATATTTT
cdr3_aa: CAWSNAPVSGNTIYF

j_call: TRBJ2-1
d_call: .
v_call: TRBV5-5
clone_size: many
cdr3_nt: TGTGCCAGCAGTTACAGCTACAATGAGCAGTTCTTC
cdr3_aa: CASSYSYNEQFF

j_call: TRBJ1-2
d_call: TRBD1
v_call: TRBV4-1
clone_size: many
cdr3_nt: TGCGCCAGCAGCCAAGATTTTGGGACAGGTGGGGGCTTCTATGGCTACACCTTC
cdr3_aa: CASSQDFGTGGGFYGYTF

j_call: TRBJ2-2
d_call: .
v_call: TRBV5-1
clone_size: many
cdr3_nt: TGCGCCAGCAGCGTTGGAGGGACCGGGGAGCTGTTTTTT
cdr3_aa: CASSVGGTGELFF